This T cell receptor (beta chain) was retrieved from a study of blood T cell repertoires in COVID-19. CDR3 length equals 15 residues. Germline values: CDR1 LNHDA, CDR2 SQIVND (reference sequence). The junction had 0 bases not matched to a gene; V was cut back by 5 bases and J by 0 bases. Assay used: immunoSEQ multiplex PCR; TCRdb lists only in-frame clones, some missing. The repertoire has roughly 300,000 clones, approximately 84% of them found once; the top ten carry 4% to 5%. This chain links TRBV19 with TRBJ2-6; the match to TRBD1 covers 8 bases. The specimen sequenced was PBMCs or T cells enriched from blood (not recorded which). This clonotype was obtained from a man aged 25-45 years who had recovered from COVID-19. CDR3 loop: CASSDRGSGANVLTF. The CDR3 nucleotides read TGTGCCAGTAGTGACAGGGGCTCTGGGGCCAACGTCCTGACTTTC.